The rows below give T cell receptor beta chains drawn from one sample of a study of cytomegalovirus exposure and HLA in healthy donors. Here immunoSEQ multiplex PCR was the method, and the copy in TCRdb shows in-frame clones only, minus some. The sample shows over 150,000 clones, 82% of them seen only once. Input material: PBMCs. The receptors stem from a man aged 50 to 60 in good health and CMV-seropositive. Each CDR3 is given with its conserved first and last residue. D genes are given only for firm matches. The size of a clone is reported for some rows only, either as once, few or many, or as a class for expanded clones.

v_call: TRBV7-2
j_call: TRBJ1-2
clone_size: once
d_call: TRBD1
cdr3_nt: TGTGCCAGCAGCACTACGACAGGGACCTACTATGGCTACACCTTC
cdr3_aa: CASSTTTGTYYGYTF

v_call: TRBV28
j_call: TRBJ2-2
clone_size: few
d_call: TRBD1
cdr3_nt: TGTGCCAGCAGTACCGGGACAGGGGGATACACCGGGGAGCTGTTTTTT
cdr3_aa: CASSTGTGGYTGELFF

v_call: TRBV14
j_call: TRBJ1-3
clone_size: -
d_call: -
cdr3_nt: TGTGCCAGCAGCCAAGAAAGCAGGGGCAACACCATATATTTT
cdr3_aa: CASSQESRGNTIYF

v_call: TRBV7-9
j_call: TRBJ1-1
clone_size: -
d_call: -
cdr3_nt: TGTGCCAGCAGCCGAATCGCAGGGAAACCTGAAGCTTTCTTT
cdr3_aa: CASSRIAGKPEAFF

v_call: TRBV9
j_call: TRBJ1-1
clone_size: -
d_call: -
cdr3_nt: TGTGCCAGCAGCGCGGGAGGGCTTGCGAACACTGAAGCTTTCTTT
cdr3_aa: CASSAGGLANTEAFF

v_call: TRBV5-6
j_call: TRBJ2-3
clone_size: once
d_call: -
cdr3_nt: TGTGCCAGCAGCCCCAACCCCCGAGGAGATACGCAGTATTTT
cdr3_aa: CASSPNPRGDTQYF

v_call: TRBV6-1
j_call: TRBJ2-7
clone_size: -
d_call: -
cdr3_nt: TGTGCCAGCCTCCGTCCGGTCTCCTACGAGCAGTACTTC
cdr3_aa: CASLRPVSYEQYF

v_call: TRBV7-9
j_call: TRBJ2-6
clone_size: -
d_call: TRBD1
cdr3_nt: TGTGCCAGCAGCGGACAGGGTATATCGGGTGGGGCCAACGTCCTGACTTTC
cdr3_aa: CASSGQGISGGANVLTF

v_call: TRBV15
j_call: TRBJ1-3
clone_size: -
d_call: -
cdr3_nt: TGTGCCACCAGCAGAGATCGGGGGGCATACGGAAACACCATATATTTT
cdr3_aa: CATSRDRGAYGNTIYF

v_call: TRBV21-1
j_call: TRBJ2-1
clone_size: -
d_call: -
cdr3_nt: TGTGCCAGCAGCCCTACGGGGGACAGGGGGGTGGATGAGCAGTTCTTC
cdr3_aa: CASSPTGDRGVDEQFF

v_call: TRBV4-2
j_call: TRBJ2-3
clone_size: -
d_call: TRBD2
cdr3_nt: TGTGCCAGCAGCGCCGGGACTAGCGGGGATAGCACAGATACGCAGTATTTT
cdr3_aa: CASSAGTSGDSTDTQYF

v_call: TRBV13
j_call: TRBJ1-4
clone_size: few
d_call: TRBD1
cdr3_nt: TGTGCCAGCAGCCGGGACAGACCATTCTTCGGTGAAAAACTGTTTTTT
cdr3_aa: CASSRDRPFFGEKLFF

v_call: TRBV6-5
j_call: TRBJ1-2
clone_size: -
d_call: -
cdr3_nt: TGTGCCAGCAGGGATACACTAGGGAGCTATGGCTACACCTTC
cdr3_aa: CASRDTLGSYGYTF

v_call: TRBV4-3
j_call: TRBJ1-2
clone_size: -
d_call: -
cdr3_nt: TGCGCCAGCAGCCCCGGGGAAACAGAGTACTATGGCTACACCTTC
cdr3_aa: CASSPGETEYYGYTF

v_call: TRBV7-3
j_call: TRBJ2-3
clone_size: -
d_call: TRBD1
cdr3_nt: TGTGCCAGCAGCCAGTCCGGGACAGCGTCTTATACGCAGTATTTT
cdr3_aa: CASSQSGTASYTQYF

v_call: TRBV7-9
j_call: TRBJ2-5
clone_size: -
d_call: TRBD2
cdr3_nt: TGTGCCAGCAGCTTGACTAGCGGGAGGGAGACCCAGTACTTC
cdr3_aa: CASSLTSGRETQYF

v_call: TRBV7-2
j_call: TRBJ1-3
clone_size: -
d_call: -
cdr3_nt: TGTGCCAGCAGCCCTCAGGGGACTGGAAACACCATATATTTT
cdr3_aa: CASSPQGTGNTIYF

v_call: TRBV5-4
j_call: TRBJ1-4
clone_size: -
d_call: -
cdr3_nt: TGTGCCAGCAGCTTGCGCGGGGGCGGTTTTGGTGAAAAACTGTTTTTT
cdr3_aa: CASSLRGGGFGEKLFF

v_call: TRBV6-5
j_call: TRBJ1-2
clone_size: -
d_call: -
cdr3_nt: TGTGCCAGCAGTTACAGGGGGTTGCGATATGGCTACACCTTC
cdr3_aa: CASSYRGLRYGYTF

v_call: TRBV6-5
j_call: TRBJ2-7
clone_size: -
d_call: -
cdr3_nt: TGTGCCAGCAGATCCCAAAACTACAGGGACGAGCAGTACTTC
cdr3_aa: CASRSQNYRDEQYF

v_call: TRBV4-3
j_call: TRBJ1-2
clone_size: once
d_call: TRBD1
cdr3_nt: TGCGCCAGCAGCCAAGGGACAGGTTCTAACTATGGCTACACCTTC
cdr3_aa: CASSQGTGSNYGYTF

v_call: TRBV18
j_call: TRBJ2-7
clone_size: once
d_call: TRBD1
cdr3_nt: TGTGCCAGCTCCAGAGCGCGGGACAGGTACGAGCAGTACTTC
cdr3_aa: CASSRARDRYEQYF

v_call: TRBV9
j_call: TRBJ2-2
clone_size: -
d_call: TRBD1
cdr3_nt: TGTGCCAGCAGTGTCGGACAGGGAACCGGGGAGCTGTTTTTT
cdr3_aa: CASSVGQGTGELFF

v_call: TRBV11-1
j_call: TRBJ2-7
clone_size: few
d_call: -
cdr3_nt: TGTGCCAGCAGCTTAGGACAGCTCTCCTACGAGCAGTACTTC
cdr3_aa: CASSLGQLSYEQYF

v_call: TRBV7-3
j_call: TRBJ2-7
clone_size: -
d_call: TRBD2
cdr3_nt: TGTGCCAGCAGCCGGAAATCGGTAGCGGGAGGCGGCGAGCAGTACTTC
cdr3_aa: CASSRKSVAGGGEQYF

v_call: TRBV15
j_call: TRBJ2-7
clone_size: -
d_call: TRBD1
cdr3_nt: TGTGCCACCAGCAGGGACAGGAGTTCCTACGAGCAGTACTTC
cdr3_aa: CATSRDRSSYEQYF

v_call: TRBV18
j_call: TRBJ2-7
clone_size: -
d_call: TRBD2
cdr3_nt: TGTGCCAGCTCTCCTAGCGGGAAGATTGACGAGCAGTACTTC
cdr3_aa: CASSPSGKIDEQYF

v_call: TRBV30
j_call: TRBJ2-3
clone_size: -
d_call: -
cdr3_nt: TGTGCCTGGACATTGGCCGGGGCAGATACGCAGTATTTT
cdr3_aa: CAWTLAGADTQYF

v_call: TRBV10-3
j_call: TRBJ1-1
clone_size: -
d_call: -
cdr3_nt: TGTGCCACCCAGGGGACGTTGACTGAAGCTTTCTTT
cdr3_aa: CATQGTLTEAFF

v_call: TRBV6-5
j_call: TRBJ2-3
clone_size: -
d_call: TRBD2
cdr3_nt: TGTGCCAGCAGTAAGGGACTAGCGCTCGGGGATACGCAGTATTTT
cdr3_aa: CASSKGLALGDTQYF

v_call: TRBV6-1
j_call: TRBJ1-5
clone_size: -
d_call: TRBD1
cdr3_nt: TGTGCCAGCAGTGAAGGACAGGGACAGACGCCCCAGCATTTT
cdr3_aa: CASSEGQGQTPQHF

v_call: TRBV4-3
j_call: TRBJ2-7
clone_size: -
d_call: -
cdr3_nt: TGCGCCAGCAGCCAAGGTTTGAGTGCATACGAGCAGTACTTC
cdr3_aa: CASSQGLSAYEQYF

v_call: TRBV7-9
j_call: TRBJ1-3
clone_size: -
d_call: -
cdr3_nt: TGTGCCAGCAGCTTAGTTCTCACAGGCGGCTCTGGAAACACCATATATTTT
cdr3_aa: CASSLVLTGGSGNTIYF

v_call: TRBV2
j_call: TRBJ1-1
clone_size: once
d_call: TRBD1
cdr3_nt: TGTGCCAGCAGTGAGTTTCCGGGACAGGGGCACACTGAAGCTTTCTTT
cdr3_aa: CASSEFPGQGHTEAFF

v_call: TRBV19
j_call: TRBJ1-5
clone_size: -
d_call: -
cdr3_nt: TGTGCCAGTAGTCCTCAAGGGGATTATCAGCCCCAGCATTTT
cdr3_aa: CASSPQGDYQPQHF

v_call: TRBV29-1
j_call: TRBJ2-7
clone_size: -
d_call: TRBD1
cdr3_nt: TGCAGCGTGGTGATCCCGGGACAGGGGGCCTACGAGCAGTACTTC
cdr3_aa: CSVVIPGQGAYEQYF

v_call: TRBV9
j_call: TRBJ1-2
clone_size: -
d_call: -
cdr3_nt: TGTGCCAGCAGCGTAGGCGGGGGCAGCAACTATGGCTACACCTTC
cdr3_aa: CASSVGGGSNYGYTF

v_call: TRBV4-3
j_call: TRBJ2-3
clone_size: -
d_call: TRBD2
cdr3_nt: TGCGCCAGCAGCCAAGTTCGGACTAGGGCAGATACGCAGTATTTT
cdr3_aa: CASSQVRTRADTQYF

v_call: TRBV9
j_call: TRBJ2-5
clone_size: -
d_call: TRBD2
cdr3_nt: TGTGCCAGCAGCGAGAGCGGGAGTGTGGAGACCCAGTACTTC
cdr3_aa: CASSESGSVETQYF

v_call: TRBV7-2
j_call: TRBJ2-7
clone_size: -
d_call: TRBD1
cdr3_nt: TGTGCCAGCAGCCCAGAGGGGGCTTCCTACGAGCAGTACTTC
cdr3_aa: CASSPEGASYEQYF

v_call: TRBV18
j_call: TRBJ1-6
clone_size: -
d_call: -
cdr3_nt: TGTGCCAGCTCACCATCACAGTCGAATTCACCCCTCCACTTT
cdr3_aa: CASSPSQSNSPLHF

v_call: TRBV4-3
j_call: TRBJ2-7
clone_size: -
d_call: -
cdr3_nt: TGCGCCAGCAGCCAAGATTTCAACAGGCTCTACGAGCAGTACTTC
cdr3_aa: CASSQDFNRLYEQYF

v_call: TRBV6-1
j_call: TRBJ2-5
clone_size: -
d_call: TRBD2
cdr3_nt: TGTGCCAGCAGTGCTAGCGGGGGGGCCCCAGAGACCCAGTACTTC
cdr3_aa: CASSASGGAPETQYF

v_call: TRBV5-4
j_call: TRBJ2-5
clone_size: -
d_call: TRBD2
cdr3_nt: TGTGCCAGCAGCTTTCAGCGGGGGGCCCAAGAGACCCAGTACTTC
cdr3_aa: CASSFQRGAQETQYF

v_call: TRBV2
j_call: TRBJ2-2
clone_size: -
d_call: -
cdr3_nt: TGTGCCAGCACTAGGGGTTGGGCCGGGGAGCTGTTTTTT
cdr3_aa: CASTRGWAGELFF

v_call: TRBV5-1
j_call: TRBJ1-1
clone_size: -
d_call: -
cdr3_nt: TGCGCCAGCAGCTCTCAGGGTGGGAACACTGAAGCTTTCTTT
cdr3_aa: CASSSQGGNTEAFF

v_call: TRBV28
j_call: TRBJ2-7
clone_size: -
d_call: TRBD2
cdr3_nt: TGTGCCAGCAGTCTTACTAGCGCAGGAAAAGAGCAGTACTTC
cdr3_aa: CASSLTSAGKEQYF

v_call: TRBV11-3
j_call: TRBJ2-1
clone_size: -
d_call: TRBD2
cdr3_nt: TGTGCCAGCAGCGCAAGTCTAGCGGGGGAAGGGAATGAGCAGTTCTTC
cdr3_aa: CASSASLAGEGNEQFF

v_call: TRBV6-5
j_call: TRBJ2-3
clone_size: few
d_call: TRBD2
cdr3_nt: TGTGCCAGCAGGAGCGGGGGGCATAGCACAGATACGCAGTATTTT
cdr3_aa: CASRSGGHSTDTQYF

v_call: TRBV11-3
j_call: TRBJ2-7
clone_size: -
d_call: TRBD1
cdr3_nt: TGTGCCAGCAGCCCAGGACAGGGTTCCTACGAGCAGTACTTC
cdr3_aa: CASSPGQGSYEQYF

v_call: TRBV28
j_call: TRBJ2-2
clone_size: -
d_call: -
cdr3_nt: TGTGCCAGCAGTTCCTACAGCTGGGAGCTGTTTTTT
cdr3_aa: CASSSYSWELFF

v_call: TRBV18
j_call: TRBJ2-2
clone_size: once
d_call: -
cdr3_nt: TGTGCCAGCTCACCACTCTCCGGGGAGCTGTTTTTT
cdr3_aa: CASSPLSGELFF

v_call: TRBV4-2
j_call: TRBJ2-5
clone_size: -
d_call: TRBD2
cdr3_nt: TGTGCCAGCAGCCAAGTCCCAGTTACGACTAGCGGCGGAGAGACCCAGTACTTC
cdr3_aa: CASSQVPVTTSGGETQYF

v_call: TRBV7-3
j_call: TRBJ2-3
clone_size: -
d_call: -
cdr3_nt: TGTGCCAGCAGCGCCCTGGGAGGTTTAGGCACAGATACGCAGTATTTT
cdr3_aa: CASSALGGLGTDTQYF